This record looks at one TCR beta chain sequence and its context. Its antigen is unknown. This sample stems from a study of shared clonotypes between healthy human individuals. The CDR3 contains 14 residues. Germline lookup yields CDR1 SGHAT and CDR2 FQNNGV. V dropped 0 bases and J dropped 7 bases, with 12 bases sitting between them. The protocol was immunoSEQ multiplex PCR, while the TCRdb copy is restricted to in-frame clones and leaves out a portion. Among about 1.5 million clones listed, 95% to 99% were seen once. Study-wide results and limits: In contrast to clonotypes shared by all four donors, non-shared clonotypes had lower generation probabilities. Depth of sequencing was expected to influence donor clonotype sharing.

The clonotype was recovered from a young man in good health. The genes are TRBV11-2 and TRBJ1-1; TRBD1 is a possible D gene (5 bases). Sequencing input: naive CD4+ T cells sorted from blood. The sample's subset: CD45RA+ positively selected. In DNA, the CDR3 is TGTGCCAGCAGCTTAGATATTAGTAGGGGTGAAGCTTTCTTT. Its translation is CASSLDISRGEAFF.